The clone carrying this TCR beta chain was seen a handful of times. Its specificity is not known. Amplified TCR beta CDR3 regions came from RNA transcripts. RT-PCR in the first round (using the HTBI primer set) targeted the TCR CDR3. One entry per CDR3 protein results from TCRdb running MiXCR on the multiplex PCR reads. Found here are 450,000 to 700,000 distinct CDR3 sequences, approximately 44% of them singletons; the top ten hold about 8%. The data derive from a study of T cells in Graves' hyperthyroidism and ophthalmopathy. Study-wide results and caveats: Ophthalmopathy onset followed model prediction by a median about seven months.

The sequence came from a woman between 18 and 29 years old with Graves' hyperthyroidism. The sequencing input was peripheral blood or thyroid tissue (not recorded which).

CDR3 nucleotides: TGTGCCAGCAGCGAGACAGGTGGATCAGGCAATCAGCCCCAGCATTTT. Protein: CASSETGGSGNQPQHF. This chain links TRBV7-8 with TRBJ1-5; D perhaps matches TRBD1 (6 bases). V gave up 5 bases and J gave up 2 bases, with 16 bases separating them. Germline CDR1 is SGHVS and CDR2 is FQNEAQ. The CDR3 totals 16 residues.